Each of the 21 T cell receptor beta chains below was sequenced from the same sample in a study of blood T cell repertoires in COVID-19. Using immunoSEQ multiplex PCR, the repertoire was profiled, and TCRdb retains in-frame clones only, with some absent. Of some 200,000 clones in the sample, approximately 91% are singletons; the top ten hold less than 0.85%. Sequencing input: PBMCs or T cells enriched from blood (not recorded which). These receptors all come from a woman under 30 who had recovered from COVID-19.

The rearrangement uses TRBV6-2 or TRBV6-3 and TRBJ1-4; D perhaps matches TRBD1 (6 bases). Germline V gene data show CDR1 as MNHEY and CDR2 as SVGEGT. The V gene lost 2 bases and the J gene lost 3 bases, with 13 bases spanning the gap. The CDR3 contains 16 residues. CDR3 amino acids: CASSYPRTVPNEKLFF. CDR3 bases: TGTGCCAGCAGTTACCCGCGGACAGTACCTAATGAAAAACTGTTTTTT.

The J gene is TRBJ1-4, the V gene TRBV7-9, with D hard to call. The length of the CDR3 is 16 residues. Trimming removed 5 bases from V and 5 bases from J, with 18 bases in between. Per germline, CDR1 SEHNR and CDR2 FQNEAQ (reference sequence). The CDR3 DNA follows: TGTGCCAGCAGCCCACAATCGGCAGGCGAAAATGAAAAACTGTTTTTT. Its protein product is CASSPQSAGENEKLFF.

The chain couples TRBV24-1 to TRBJ1-4; 10 bases line up with TRBD1. This CDR3 region has 15 residues. The V gene's germline CDR1 is KGHDR and CDR2 SFDVKD. J was trimmed by 6 bases and V by 5 bases; bases with no gene match: 5. As DNA, the CDR3 is TGTGCCACCAGTGCGGGGACAGGGGACCATGAAAAACTGTTTTTT. Translated, it gives CATSAGTGDHEKLFF.

A single count supports this clone. The rearrangement links TRBV28 to TRBJ2-1; 7 nucleotides align to TRBD2. In germline, CDR1 is MDHEN, CDR2 SYDVKM. Unmatched junction bases numbered 10, after V lost 7 bases and J lost 4 bases. This CDR3 comprises 15 residues. CDR3 bases: TGTGCCAGCACCCCGTCGGCTAGCGGATACAATGAGCAGTTCTTC. It codes for CASTPSASGYNEQFF.

The chain carries TRBV2 and TRBJ2-7, with 8 positions matching TRBD1. Per the germline V gene, CDR1 is SNHLY and CDR2 is FYNNEI. V shed 6 bases, J shed 4 bases, and the junction held 11 bases outside the gene matches. CDR3 length equals 15 residues. DNA of the CDR3: TGTGCCAGCAGCGCGTCCGGGACAGGAACATACGAGCAGTACTTC. Its protein is CASSASGTGTYEQYF.

The rearrangement uses TRBV25-1 and TRBJ2-7; D is unclear. The CDR3 is 12 amino acids. V shed 4 bases and J shed 0 bases, with 4 bases lying between them. Looked up from germline, CDR1 is MGHDK and CDR2 is SYGVNS. CDR3: CASSGSSYEQYF. In DNA, the CDR3 is TGTGCCAGCAGTGGGAGCTCCTACGAGCAGTACTTC.

The V gene is TRBV19, the J gene TRBJ1-5; tentative D call: TRBD1 (5 bases). V gave up 3 bases and J gave up 6 bases, with 15 bases separating them. CDR3 length equals 15 residues. Per the germline V gene, CDR1 is LNHDA and CDR2 is SQIVND (reference sequence). The CDR3 sequence is CASSMSRREGQPQHF. For the CDR3, the DNA is TGTGCCAGTAGTATGTCCCGCAGGGAGGGTCAGCCCCAGCATTTT.

CDR3 region: CASSLSPDPIGGYTF. The CDR3 nucleotides read TGTGCCAGCTCCCTCTCCCCGGATCCAATCGGGGGCTACACCTTC. The V and J genes are TRBV18 and TRBJ1-2; D remains ambiguous. Germline V gene sequence: CDR1 KGHSH, CDR2 LQKENI. The CDR3 runs to 15 residues. V was clipped by 6 bases and J by 8 bases, with 22 bases between them.

This chain uses TRBV10-3 with TRBJ2-3; 8 bases are shared with TRBD2. V gave up 4 bases and J gave up 7 bases; unmatched junction bases: 10. Per the germline V gene, CDR1 is ENHRY and CDR2 is SYGVKD. The CDR3 length is 15 residues. The CDR3 sequence: CAISGLSGSQNTQYF. CDR3 in DNA: TGTGCCATCAGTGGTCTGAGCGGGAGTCAAAATACGCAGTATTTT.

The chain couples TRBV12-5 to TRBJ2-7; 15 nucleotides match TRBD2. Germline CDR1 LGHNT, CDR2 FRNRAP. The V segment lost 5 bases and the J segment 4 bases; nucleotides outside the gene matches: 12. The CDR3 extends over 18 amino acids. This chain's CDR3 is CASGGGLAGGTALYEQYF. CDR3 nucleotide sequence: TGTGCTAGTGGTGGGGGACTAGCGGGAGGAACCGCTTTGTACGAGCAGTACTTC.

This chain joins TRBV10-1 and TRBJ2-2; 13 bases agree with TRBD2. This CDR3 contains 16 residues. Unmatched junction bases numbered 3, after V lost 4 bases and J lost 4 bases. Germline-derived CDR1 and CDR2 are WNHNN and SYGVQD (reference sequence). The CDR3 region is CASSGLAGGGTGELFF. CDR3 nucleotides: TGCGCCAGCAGTGGACTAGCGGGAGGTGGCACCGGGGAGCTGTTTTTT.

This chain connects TRBV28 to TRBJ2-5, with a weak D call TRBD1 (6 bases). The CDR3 loop spans 13 amino acids. Germline V gene data show CDR1 as MDHEN and CDR2 as SYDVKM. Trimming shortened V by 3 bases and J by 5 bases, and 10 bases separated the two germline ends. The CDR3 loop reads CASSLVQGETQYF. DNA for the CDR3: TGTGCCAGCAGTTTGGTGCAGGGGGAGACCCAGTACTTC.

The rearrangement links TRBV6-5 to TRBJ2-3, with 8 nucleotides matching TRBD1. The V and J ends lost 9 bases and 3 bases, in that order; junction bases with no gene match: 5. CDR3 length: 13 residues. Per germline, CDR1 MNHEY and CDR2 SVGAGI. The CDR3, as DNA: TGTGCCAGTAAGACAGGGGAAACAGATACGCAGTATTTT. This codes for CASKTGETDTQYF.

This clone occurred a few times. The DNA of the CDR3 is TGTGCCAGCAGCCCCACTTTGTGGCCCCAGCATTTT. Protein: CASSPTLWPQHF. This chain joins TRBV7-9 and TRBJ1-5; D is ambiguous. The V end was cut by 5 bases, the J end by 9 bases, with 11 bases between. CDR3 length equals 12 residues. Germline CDR1 and CDR2: SEHNR and FQNEAQ (reference sequence). The full variable domain, in which reference TRBV7-9 and TRBJ1-5 provide the parts outside the CDR3, is DTGVSQNPRHKITKRGQNVTFRCDPISEHNRLYWYRQTLGQGPEFLTYFQNEAQLEKSRLLSDRFSAERPKGSFSTLEIQRTEQGDSAMYLCASSPTLWPQHFGDGTRLSIL.

The rearrangement links TRBV29-1 to TRBJ2-7; D possibly corresponds to TRBD2 (5 bases). This CDR3 has 13 amino acids. V gave up 6 bases and J gave up 3 bases, with 15 bases separating them. CDR1 SQVTM and CDR2 ANQGSEA come from the germline V gene. The CDR3 nucleotides read TGCAGCGTCCTGACCCAAGAGGGCTACGAGCAGTACTTC. It translates to CSVLTQEGYEQYF.

The count of this clone is one. The genes are TRBV14 and TRBJ2-1; 10 nucleotides line up with TRBD2. V shed 3 bases and J 3 bases; nucleotides not matched to a gene: 5. This CDR3 region has 16 residues. Germline V gives CDR1 SGHDN, CDR2 FVKESK. The CDR3 region is CASSQASGSVYNEQFF. CDR3 nucleotide sequence: TGTGCCAGCAGCCAGGCTAGCGGGAGCGTCTACAATGAGCAGTTCTTC.

The CDR3 nucleotides are TGTGCCAGCAGCCCCCCGGGACACAACACTGAAGCTTTCTTT. It codes for CASSPPGHNTEAFF. The rearrangement joins TRBV25-1 to TRBJ1-1; perhaps TRBD1 as D (6 bases). In germline, CDR1 is MGHDK, CDR2 SYGVNS. The CDR3 consists of 14 residues. The germline V and J ends were trimmed by 6 bases and 2 bases, with 13 bases remaining between them.

The chain employs TRBV28 and TRBJ1-5; 7 positions match TRBD1. Germline CDR1 is MDHEN and CDR2 is SYDVKM. V gave up 7 bases and J gave up 4 bases; unmatched junction bases: 13. The CDR3 extends over 16 amino acids. For the CDR3, the DNA is TGTGCCAGCATCTCGGGAAGGGGGCGGAAGAATCAGCCCCAGCATTTT. Its protein is CASISGRGRKNQPQHF.

This rearrangement joins TRBV27 to TRBJ1-6; D is unresolved. V dropped 3 bases and J dropped 5 bases, with 8 bases sitting between them. CDR3 length: 14 amino acids. Germline V gene sequence: CDR1 MNHEY, CDR2 SMNVEV (reference sequence). Here the CDR3 DNA reads TGTGCCAGCAGTTTGAGGGAGGATAATTCACCCCTCCACTTT. Residues: CASSLREDNSPLHF.

V and J are TRBV27 and TRBJ1-1; a possible D gene is TRBD1 (5 bases). The V gene lost 5 bases and the J gene lost 1 base, with 11 bases spanning the gap. The CDR3 consists of 14 residues. Germline CDR1 reads MNHEY; CDR2 reads SMNVEV (reference sequence). CDR3 sequence reads: CASSPLGGNTEAFF. CDR3 in DNA: TGTGCCAGCAGTCCCTTGGGGGGGAACACTGAAGCTTTCTTT.

This clone has just one count. The rearrangement uses TRBV27 and TRBJ2-7, with a possible D match to TRBD1 (5 bases). In germline, CDR1 is MNHEY, CDR2 SMNVEV (reference sequence). V was trimmed by 7 bases and J by 4 bases, leaving 8 bases between them. This CDR3 comprises 11 residues. The CDR3 nucleotides are TGTGCCAGCAAGAAGGGGTACGAGCAGTACTTC. It yields the protein CASKKGYEQYF.